This is a list of T cell receptor beta chains from one sample in a study of T cell responses to AZD1222 COVID-19 vaccine. Sequencing was performed with immunoSEQ multiplex PCR; in TCRdb, only in-frame clones are kept and a portion is missing. This table has 90,000 to 150,000 clones, 88% appearing once. This specimen consisted of peripheral blood, obtained 28 days after the second AZD1222 dose. Receptors were obtained from an adult who received the AZD1222 COVID-19 vaccine. Both conserved end residues are part of each CDR3. Each record gives: clone size, D gene, J gene, V gene, CDR3 DNA, CDR3 protein. D genes are given only for firm matches. Clone size is shown for a subset of rows, as once, few, many or a class of expanded clone.

size: -
D: TRBD2
J: TRBJ2-3
V: TRBV3-1/TRBV3-2
DNA: TGTGCCAGCAGCCCCCGCCCGACTAGCGGGAGAATTCGGAGTTACGCAGATACGCAGTATTTT
CDR3: CASSPRPTSGRIRSYADTQYF

size: -
D: -
J: TRBJ1-1
V: TRBV7-9
DNA: TGTGCCAGCAGCTTAGAGGCTCTGTGGGCTTTCTTT
CDR3: CASSLEALWAFF

size: once
D: -
J: TRBJ2-1
V: TRBV11-3
DNA: TGTGCCAGCCGGGGGCGACATGGCCGAAGCGATGAGCAGTTCTTC
CDR3: CASRGRHGRSDEQFF

size: -
D: -
J: TRBJ2-2
V: TRBV4-1
DNA: TGCGCCAGCAGCCAAGACTGGGGGCGGGTGAACACCGGGGAGCTGTTTTTT
CDR3: CASSQDWGRVNTGELFF

size: -
D: -
J: TRBJ1-2
V: TRBV5-1
DNA: TGCGCCAGCAGCTTGGCGACGGGACTCCCCAACTATGGCTACACCTTC
CDR3: CASSLATGLPNYGYTF

size: -
D: TRBD1
J: TRBJ2-7
V: TRBV5-1
DNA: TGCGCCAGCACCGGGACAGGGGGAGGGTACGAGCAGTACTTC
CDR3: CASTGTGGGYEQYF

size: -
D: TRBD1
J: TRBJ1-1
V: TRBV6-5
DNA: TGTGCCAGCAGTAGCGGACAGGGGGTCTCCTCCGCAGCTTTCTTT
CDR3: CASSSGQGVSSAAFF

size: few
D: TRBD2
J: TRBJ2-1
V: TRBV27
DNA: TGTGCCAGCAGTTTATCGAGCGGACTAGCGGGGATTGGGGGGGGTGAGCAGTTCTTC
CDR3: CASSLSSGLAGIGGGEQFF

size: -
D: -
J: TRBJ1-1
V: TRBV11-2
DNA: TGTGCCAGCAGCTTAAACAGGGTGAACACTGAAGCTTTCTTT
CDR3: CASSLNRVNTEAFF

size: -
D: TRBD2
J: TRBJ2-5
V: TRBV5-4
DNA: TGTGCCAGCAGCTTGGGGAGGATGGGACTAGCGGAATTACAAGAGACCCAGTACTTC
CDR3: CASSLGRMGLAELQETQYF

size: -
D: -
J: TRBJ2-1
V: TRBV6-5
DNA: TGTGCCAGCAGCCGGGGGGCCGAGTTCTACAATGAGCAGTTCTTC
CDR3: CASSRGAEFYNEQFF

size: -
D: -
J: TRBJ1-4
V: TRBV2
DNA: TGTGCCAGCGTAGGACTGCCTAATGAAAAACTGTTTTTT
CDR3: CASVGLPNEKLFF

size: -
D: -
J: TRBJ1-2
V: TRBV4-3
DNA: TGCGCCAGCAGCCAAGTGGGAGGGCAGGGCTACACCTTC
CDR3: CASSQVGGQGYTF

size: -
D: TRBD1
J: TRBJ1-2
V: TRBV11-2
DNA: TGTGCCAGCAGCTCCCCAGGGGGCGGAGGCTACACCTTC
CDR3: CASSSPGGGGYTF

size: -
D: -
J: TRBJ1-4
V: TRBV21-1
DNA: TGTGCCAGCAGCAAAGGGCCTACGGTTGCAACTAATGAAAAACTGTTTTTT
CDR3: CASSKGPTVATNEKLFF

size: -
D: -
J: TRBJ2-7
V: TRBV19
DNA: TGTGCCAGTAGTCCGGGTTCCTACGAGCAGTACTTC
CDR3: CASSPGSYEQYF

size: -
D: -
J: TRBJ1-4
V: TRBV7-8
DNA: TGTGCCAGCAGCCCCGTTTCGGGGGCAGGAGGAAGTACTAATGAAAAACTGTTTTTT
CDR3: CASSPVSGAGGSTNEKLFF

size: -
D: -
J: TRBJ1-3
V: TRBV30
DNA: TGTGCCTGGAGTGTAATGGGGGCCACTGGAAACACCATATATTTT
CDR3: CAWSVMGATGNTIYF

size: -
D: TRBD1
J: TRBJ2-1
V: TRBV19
DNA: TGTGCCAGTAGTATCACGGGACAGGGGATCAATGAGCAGTTCTTC
CDR3: CASSITGQGINEQFF

size: -
D: -
J: TRBJ1-5
V: TRBV7-9
DNA: TGTGCCAGCAGCTCGGAGCAGGGTAGGGCACAGCCCCAGCATTTT
CDR3: CASSSEQGRAQPQHF

size: -
D: -
J: TRBJ2-7
V: TRBV6-2/TRBV6-3
DNA: TGTGCCAGCAGTTACATAAGTGGGGACGACTACTCCTACGAGCAGTACTTC
CDR3: CASSYISGDDYSYEQYF

size: -
D: -
J: TRBJ2-7
V: TRBV19
DNA: TGTGCCAGTAGCGGCAGGGGTCACGAGCAGTACTTC
CDR3: CASSGRGHEQYF

size: -
D: TRBD1
J: TRBJ1-2
V: TRBV4-1
DNA: TGCGCCAGCAGCCAGGAAAACAGGGGGCGCTTCGGTGGCTACACCTTC
CDR3: CASSQENRGRFGGYTF

size: -
D: -
J: TRBJ2-4
V: TRBV9
DNA: TGTGCCAGCAGCGTAGTCCAGGTCGACAAAAACATTCAGTACTTC
CDR3: CASSVVQVDKNIQYF

size: -
D: -
J: TRBJ2-1
V: TRBV7-3
DNA: TGTGCCAGCAGCTTATTCCCTAGCGAGAGGAATGAGCAGTTCTTC
CDR3: CASSLFPSERNEQFF

size: few
D: TRBD1
J: TRBJ1-5
V: TRBV24-1
DNA: TGTGCCACCAGTGACGCAACAGGGGGCAATCAGCCCCAGCATTTT
CDR3: CATSDATGGNQPQHF

size: -
D: -
J: TRBJ1-2
V: TRBV7-6
DNA: TGTGCCAGCAGCTATGACAAGCATGGCTACACCTTC
CDR3: CASSYDKHGYTF

size: -
D: -
J: TRBJ1-6
V: TRBV4-3
DNA: TGCGCCAGCAGCCAAGATGTGGGGAATTCACCCCTCCACTTT
CDR3: CASSQDVGNSPLHF

size: -
D: TRBD1
J: TRBJ1-2
V: TRBV29-1
DNA: TGCAGCGTTGTCGGACAGGCCATCACTGGCTACACCTTC
CDR3: CSVVGQAITGYTF

size: once
D: TRBD2
J: TRBJ2-1
V: TRBV5-1
DNA: TGCGCCAGCAGCTTGGGGTTGACTAGCGGGGGCGAGCAGTTCTTC
CDR3: CASSLGLTSGGEQFF

size: -
D: -
J: TRBJ1-2
V: TRBV20-1
DNA: TGCAGTGCTAGTAGCGGGGGCGAATTCTATGGCTACACCTTC
CDR3: CSASSGGEFYGYTF

size: once
D: -
J: TRBJ1-4
V: TRBV7-9
DNA: TGTGCCAGCAGCTTGGCCACAACTAATGAAAAACTGTTTTTT
CDR3: CASSLATTNEKLFF

size: -
D: -
J: TRBJ2-1
V: TRBV19
DNA: TGTGCCAGTAGTATTTTTGGGGTCGGAGCCAATGAGCAGTTCTTC
CDR3: CASSIFGVGANEQFF

size: -
D: -
J: TRBJ2-2
V: TRBV28
DNA: TGTGCCAGCAGGCCCACCGGTAGGCCCGGGGAGCTGTTTTTT
CDR3: CASRPTGRPGELFF

size: -
D: -
J: TRBJ2-7
V: TRBV2
DNA: TGTGCCAGCAGACCCAGCCCCTACGAGCAGTACTTC
CDR3: CASRPSPYEQYF

size: -
D: -
J: TRBJ1-2
V: TRBV18
DNA: TGTGCCAGCTCACCTCCGAACGGGGGAAGTGGCTACACCTTC
CDR3: CASSPPNGGSGYTF

size: -
D: -
J: TRBJ2-7
V: TRBV19
DNA: TGTGCCAGTAGTCCCCATGAGGGGGGAATTAATGACGAGCAGTACTTC
CDR3: CASSPHEGGINDEQYF

size: -
D: -
J: TRBJ1-1
V: TRBV5-6
DNA: TGTGCCAGCAGCCCTGGACGGTTTAACACTGAAGCTTTCTTT
CDR3: CASSPGRFNTEAFF

size: -
D: -
J: TRBJ2-2
V: TRBV6-5
DNA: TGTGCCAGCAGTTACTCATTGGGACGAGGCACCGGGGAGCTGTTTTTT
CDR3: CASSYSLGRGTGELFF

size: -
D: -
J: TRBJ2-7
V: TRBV4-1
DNA: TGCGCCAGCAGCCAAGATTACTACGAGCAGTACTTC
CDR3: CASSQDYYEQYF

size: -
D: -
J: TRBJ2-7
V: TRBV6-2/TRBV6-3
DNA: TGTGCCAGCAGTTCGACCCGCCAGGAGCAGTACTTC
CDR3: CASSSTRQEQYF

size: -
D: -
J: TRBJ1-3
V: TRBV5-1
DNA: TGCGCCAGCAGCCTGGACTTGCCGGAGTCCCGCTCTGGAAACACCATATATTTT
CDR3: CASSLDLPESRSGNTIYF

size: -
D: TRBD2
J: TRBJ2-4
V: TRBV6-2/TRBV6-3
DNA: TGTGCCAGCAGCCTAACCGGGACTAGCGGGGAGAGGGTGGCCAAAAACATTCAGTACTTC
CDR3: CASSLTGTSGERVAKNIQYF

size: -
D: TRBD1
J: TRBJ1-2
V: TRBV7-8
DNA: TGTGCCAGCAGCTTAGCGGGGACAGGGGGCGATGGCTACACCTTC
CDR3: CASSLAGTGGDGYTF

size: -
D: TRBD2
J: TRBJ2-1
V: TRBV7-2
DNA: TGTGCCAGCAGCTGGGCTAGCGGGGGGTTAGGGAGGGGTGAGCAGTTCTTC
CDR3: CASSWASGGLGRGEQFF

size: -
D: -
J: TRBJ2-2
V: TRBV6-5
DNA: TGTGCCAGCAGATCGGTCTCTCTGAACACCGGGGAGCTGTTTTTT
CDR3: CASRSVSLNTGELFF

size: -
D: TRBD1
J: TRBJ1-5
V: TRBV10-3
DNA: TGTGCCATCAGTGAGCGCGGGACAGGGGCAAGCAATCAGCCCCAGCATTTT
CDR3: CAISERGTGASNQPQHF

size: -
D: -
J: TRBJ1-3
V: TRBV5-5
DNA: TGTGCCAGCAGCTTGGACCCCCCGGCTATCTCTGGAAACACCATATATTTT
CDR3: CASSLDPPAISGNTIYF

size: -
D: TRBD1
J: TRBJ1-1
V: TRBV27
DNA: TGTGCCAGCAGTTTAGGTGCCCCCTACAGGGGTAGGACTGAAGCTTTCTTT
CDR3: CASSLGAPYRGRTEAFF

size: -
D: -
J: TRBJ1-1
V: TRBV13
DNA: TGTGCCAGCAGCTTTCCACGGACCCGAGAGGGTGAAGCTTTCTTT
CDR3: CASSFPRTREGEAFF

size: -
D: -
J: TRBJ1-3
V: TRBV2
DNA: TGTGCCAGCAGTGTTAGCGGGCCCAACACCATATATTTT
CDR3: CASSVSGPNTIYF

size: -
D: -
J: TRBJ1-4
V: TRBV3-1/TRBV3-2
DNA: TGTGCCAGCAGCCAAGGTCGGCAGGTAGAACTGTTTTTT
CDR3: CASSQGRQVELFF

size: -
D: -
J: TRBJ1-4
V: TRBV3-1/TRBV3-2
DNA: TGTGCCAGCAGCCAAGATATCATCGTGAAAGCAACTAATGAAAAACTGTTTTTT
CDR3: CASSQDIIVKATNEKLFF